The text below deals with one T cell receptor (beta chain). The junction shows a germline mismatch at one end, possibly a read error. The data stem from a study of cytomegalovirus exposure and HLA in healthy donors. In germline, CDR1 is LNHNV, CDR2 YYDKDF (reference sequence). The CDR3 loop spans 17 amino acids. The PCR ran on 60 Vbeta and 13 Jbeta primers. Here immunoSEQ multiplex PCR was the method, and the copy in TCRdb shows in-frame clones only, minus some. The sample shows roughly 120,000 clones, roughly 78% of them seen only once. The sample consisted of PBMCs. The rearrangement joins TRBV15 to TRBJ1-5; 9 bases fit TRBD1. This clonotype was sampled from a man aged 25 to 40 in good health and CMV-seronegative. In nucleotides, the CDR3 is TGTGCCACCAGTAAGACCGGGACAGGGTGGGTCAATCAGCCCCAGAATTTT. Its protein is CATSKTGTGWVNQPQNF.